This T cell receptor (beta chain) is from a study of blood T cell repertoires in COVID-19. Study overall: Material from acute and convalescent COVID-19 was sourced from the United States, Italy and Spain.

The junction had 9 bases not matched to a gene; V was cut back by 6 bases and J by 4 bases. CDR1 and CDR2 (germline): SEHNR, FQNEAQ (reference sequence). The CDR3 is 15 amino acids. Study processing details: For nucleated cells, counts were estimated from reference gene primer amplification. Libraries were prepared by immunoSEQ multiplex PCR; TCRdb keeps only in-frame clonotypes and omits some of them. V and J calls and clone size are copied from that table; D and trimming were computed from the DNA. The data hold about 140,000 clones, with 84% observed a single time. What was sequenced was peripheral blood. The TCR originated in a man aged 25 to 40 with COVID-19, enrolled during active disease. This chain links TRBV7-9 with TRBJ2-7; 10 bases are a match to TRBD1. The CDR3 DNA reads as TGTGCCAGCAGTTACGACAGGGGGCGAAGTTACGAGCAGTACTTC. Residues: CASSYDRGRSYEQYF.